This T cell receptor beta chain was recovered during a study of OX40 agonist ivuxolimab in advanced cancers. The sample holds a few counts of this clone. Generated by immunoSEQ multiplex PCR, the TCRdb table keeps only in-frame clones and is missing some. In the table there are 50,000 to 65,000 clones, around nine tenths of which are singletons. Per the germline V gene, CDR1 is SGHTA and CDR2 is FQGNSA. Trimming pared 1 base from V and 5 bases from J, leaving 9 bases between. CDR3 length equals 14 residues. The gene calls are TRBV7-2 and TRBJ2-1; no definite D call. This sample comprised CD4+ or CD8+ T cells sorted from blood, obtained in a trial of the OX40 agonist ivuxolimab. This clonotype originated in an adult with an advanced solid tumor such as melanoma, head and neck, liver or kidney cancer. The CDR3 region has the DNA TGTGCCAGCAGCTTAGAGGTAGGCAACAATGAGCAGTTCTTC. It codes for CASSLEVGNNEQFF.